This T cell receptor (beta chain) derives from a study of type 1 regulatory T cells (dated by TCRdb to the early 2020s). For context, the study as a whole: The study characterized an in vitro protocol that generated a Tr1-enriched, alloantigen-specific CD4 T cell product named T-allo10. T-allo10 was being evaluated clinically in patients with hematological malignancies who were receiving allogeneic hematopoietic stem cell transplantation.

Inclusive of the bounding cysteine and phenylalanine, the CDR3 is 14 residues long. The entry retains the CDR3 DNA only, 42 bases that are in frame from base 1. V loses 4 bases, J loses 0 bases, and the germline ends lie 10 bases apart. CDR1 and CDR2, looked up from the germline V gene, are SQVTM and ANQGSEA. These reads were obtained on an Illumina MiSeq. In-frame beta chains were kept once TCRdb had trimmed the public reads at Q25 with fastp and called clones with MiXCR. Rows with one shared CDR3 protein collapse into an entry with the most common genes and DNA. Counted in this sample were fewer than 70,000 distinct CDR3 sequences; about 62% of them appeared once. The top ten constitute 6.5% to 8.5% of the sample. This clonotype was found once. Its specific antigen is unknown. Base-call qualities are not available, and no considerably larger clone is one nucleotide away. Just one read gives weak support.

According to the description, T-allo10 cells that came from the donor were anergic, were specific for host alloantigens, and could carry out alloantigen-specific suppression. This TCR was recovered from a human donor in good health. The sample was cultured T cells, either the whole culture or a sorted T cell fraction (not recorded which). The label giving this sample's cell subset or site can be read as: Tr1-enriched cell product generated in vitro against host alloantigens. The V and J genes are TRBV29-1 and TRBJ2-1; the D gene is not confidently resolved. In nucleotides, the sequence is TGCAGCGTTGGCCCGTCTGGCTCCTACAATGAGCAGTTCTTC. The translation is CSVGPSGSYNEQFF.